The 11 T cell receptor beta chains reported below all come from one sample, sequenced in a study of cytomegalovirus exposure and HLA in healthy donors. Assay: immunoSEQ multiplex PCR; the TCRdb copy retains only in-frame clones and omits some. The sample consists of about 220,000 clones, about 86% of them appearing once. Sample: PBMCs. These receptors all stem from a young woman in good health and CMV-seronegative.

The J gene is TRBJ2-3, the V gene TRBV30; D ambiguous. The CDR3 is made up of 12 amino acids. Looked up from germline, CDR1 is GTSNPN and CDR2 is SVGIG (reference sequence). Trimming took off 2 bases at V and 4 bases at J, with 7 bases between the two ends. CDR3 region: CAWSPTADTQYF. DNA of the CDR3: TGTGCCTGGAGTCCAACTGCAGATACGCAGTATTTT.

V and J are TRBV5-4 and TRBJ2-1, with D perhaps matching TRBD2 (6 bases). The CDR3 has 13 amino acids. The V end was cut by 3 bases, the J end by 8 bases, with 12 bases between. Germline V CDR1 and CDR2: SGHNT, YYREEE (reference sequence). The CDR3 region is CASSSTGVDEQFF. CDR3 bases: TGTGCCAGCAGCTCAACGGGAGTGGATGAGCAGTTCTTC. The entire variable domain, with the rest obtained from reference TRBV5-4 and TRBJ2-1, is as follows: ETGVTQSPTHLIKTRGQQVTLRCSSQSGHNTVSWYQQALGQGPQFIFQYYREEENGRGNFPPRFSGLQFPNYSSELNVNALELDDSALYLCASSSTGVDEQFFGPGTRLTVL.

V and J are TRBV5-1 and TRBJ2-2, with TRBD2 identical over 12 bases. Per germline, CDR1 SGHRS and CDR2 YFSETQ. V was clipped by 4 bases and J by 0 bases; unmatched bases: 10. CDR3 length: 19 amino acids. The CDR3 DNA is TGCGCCAGCAGCCCGGGTGGGGCTAGCGGGAGGGCGAACACCGGGGAGCTGTTTTTT. This encodes CASSPGGASGRANTGELFF. The variable domain in full, with the rest retrieved from reference TRBV5-1 and TRBJ2-2, is KAGVTQTPRYLIKTRGQQVTLSCSPISGHRSVSWYQQTPGQGLQFLFEYFSETQRNKGNFPGRFSGRQFSNSRSEMNVSTLELGDSALYLCASSPGGASGRANTGELFFGEGSRLTVL.

V usage is TRBV15 and J usage is TRBJ2-2, with 9 bases aligning to TRBD1. Germline V gives CDR1 LNHNV, CDR2 YYDKDF (reference sequence). Losses at the gene ends were 5 bases for V and 5 bases for J; bases not matched to a gene: 0. The CDR3 spans 13 residues. CDR3 loop: CATSGQGTGELFF. The CDR3 DNA is TGTGCCACCAGCGGACAGGGGACCGGGGAGCTGTTTTTT.

This clone was seen more than once but under ten times. In DNA, the CDR3 is TGCGCCAGCAGCCAACCGAGCTCCTACGAGCAGTACTTC. Its protein is CASSQPSSYEQYF. V usage is TRBV4-1 and J usage is TRBJ2-7, with D hard to call. Looked up from germline, CDR1 is MGHRA and CDR2 is YSYEKL. V shed 2 bases and J shed 0 bases, with 5 bases lying between them. The CDR3 totals 13 residues.

Written as DNA, the CDR3 is TGTGCCTCGGGACAGGGGGGAGAGACCCAGTACTTC. This encodes CASGQGGETQYF. This chain uses TRBV30 with TRBJ2-5; 11 bases fit TRBD1. The CDR3 has 12 amino acids. Trimming at V came to 7 bases and at J to 4 bases, leaving 2 bases not matched to a gene. Germline CDR1 is GTSNPN and CDR2 is SVGIG (reference sequence).

This clone was seen only once. The V and J genes are TRBV6-1 and TRBJ2-3, with 9 bases fitting TRBD1. V lost 5 bases to trimming and J lost 6 bases; unmatched junction nucleotides: 9. The germline V gene encodes CDR1 MNHNS and CDR2 SASEGT. The CDR3 loop spans 15 amino acids. This CDR3 reads CASSIHRGLIDTQYF. The CDR3 nucleotides read TGTGCCAGCAGTATCCACAGGGGGCTAATCGATACGCAGTATTTT.

The CDR3, as DNA: TGTGCCAGCAGTTACAGGGGATTTTGGGTCGAGCAGTACTTC. Amino acids: CASSYRGFWVEQYF. The chain combines TRBV28 with TRBJ2-7; 7 nucleotides agree with TRBD1. The CDR3 sequence is 14 residues long. The V gene end was trimmed by 4 bases and the J gene end by 6 bases; junction bases not matched to a gene: 9. Germline CDR1 reads MDHEN; CDR2 reads SYDVKM.

Here the CDR3 reads CASSERRQGNTEAFF. The CDR3 DNA is TGTGCCAGCAGTGAAAGGCGGCAGGGGAACACTGAAGCTTTCTTT. This chain uses TRBV6-1 with TRBJ1-1; tentatively, D is TRBD1 (5 bases). The ends were cut back, 2 bases at V and 1 base at J, with 11 bases in the middle. The CDR3 spans 15 residues. Germline V gives CDR1 MNHNS, CDR2 SASEGT.

The genes are TRBV4-1 and TRBJ2-7; D remains ambiguous. The CDR3 length is 13 residues. V lost 0 bases, J lost 2 bases, and 5 bases lay in between. Germline-derived CDR1 and CDR2 are MGHRA and YSYEKL. The CDR3 nucleotides are TGCGCCAGCAGCCAAGACCTCCCCTACGAGCAGTACTTC. This encodes CASSQDLPYEQYF.

The chain employs TRBV4-2 and TRBJ1-2; 9 nucleotides line up with TRBD1. The CDR3 is made up of 17 amino acids. Germline assignment: CDR1 LGHNA and CDR2 YNFKEQ. Trimming cost V 2 bases and J 8 bases; bases outside gene matches: 15. CDR3 sequence: CASSQIRSGTGSDGYTF. The CDR3 DNA reads TGTGCCAGCAGCCAAATTAGGTCCGGGACAGGGAGCGACGGCTACACCTTC.